The 24 T cell receptor beta chains below come from one sample, sequenced in a study of T cells in localized non-small cell lung cancer. Data came from immunoSEQ multiplex PCR; TCRdb stores just in-frame clones and leaves some out. The sample lists 15,000 to 20,000 clones; 75% to 85% were seen once. The sequenced sample was peripheral blood, obtained before any cancer treatment. The receptor set was obtained from a man aged 40-75 years with stage I lung adenocarcinoma.

The rearrangement links TRBV2 to TRBJ2-7; no firm D call. The germline V gene has CDR1 SNHLY and CDR2 FYNNEI. V was clipped by 4 bases and J by 2 bases, with 6 bases between them. The CDR3 has 12 amino acids. The CDR3 coding sequence is TGTGCCAGCAGTGCCCGAACCTACGAGCAGTACTTC. Protein: CASSARTYEQYF.

The sample holds one count of this clone. The chain combines TRBV4-2 with TRBJ2-7; 8 bases are shared with TRBD2. V trimming: 1 base; J trimming: 4 bases; junction bases outside the gene matches: 3. Germline V gene lookup returns CDR1 LGHNA and CDR2 YNFKEQ. The CDR3 length is 14 residues. CDR3 sequence (DNA): TGTGCCAGCAGCCAAGTAGCGGGGTCGTACGAGCAGTACTTC. Amino acid sequence: CASSQVAGSYEQYF.

As DNA, the CDR3 is TGTGCCACCAGCAGAGATCTAACAGACACTGAAGCTTTCTTT. Amino acids: CATSRDLTDTEAFF. The chain recombines TRBV15 with TRBJ1-1; D call uncertain. This CDR3 comprises 14 residues. The V end lost 0 bases, the J end lost 3 bases, and 8 bases lay between the germline ends. Germline CDR1 reads LNHNV; CDR2 reads YYDKDF (reference sequence).

In its sample, this clone was seen a few times. The V call is TRBV7-9, the J call TRBJ2-7; 9 nucleotides align to TRBD2. CDR3 length: 14 amino acids. Per germline, CDR1 SEHNR and CDR2 FQNEAQ (reference sequence). Unmatched junction bases numbered 1, after V lost 3 bases and J lost 1 base. CDR3 loop: CASSFLAGSYEQYF. The DNA of the CDR3 is TGTGCCAGCAGCTTCCTAGCGGGATCCTACGAGCAGTACTTC.

The chain carries TRBV6-1 and TRBJ1-5; D is unclear. V lost 3 bases, J lost 5 bases, and 5 bases lay in between. This CDR3 contains 12 residues. Germline-derived CDR1 and CDR2 are MNHNS and SASEGT. CDR3 sequence reads: CASSDFYQPQHF. The CDR3 DNA reads TGTGCCAGCAGTGATTTCTATCAGCCCCAGCATTTT.

The chain combines TRBV6-9 with TRBJ1-1; D is undetermined. Between the trimmed V and J ends, which lost 6 bases and 4 bases, there was a span of 6 bases. This CDR3 comprises 11 residues. CDR1 is MNHGY and CDR2 is SVAAGI in the germline V gene. CDR3 protein: CASSSGTEAFF. CDR3 bases: TGTGCCAGCAGCTCCGGCACTGAAGCTTTCTTT.

The genes are TRBV6-1 and TRBJ2-2; D call uncertain. V lost 1 base, J lost 6 bases, and 12 bases lay in between. The CDR3 runs to 15 residues. Looked up from germline, CDR1 is MNHNS and CDR2 is SASEGT. DNA of the CDR3: TGTGCCAGCAGTGAAGATCACGGCTGGGCCGGGGAGCTGTTTTTT. It codes for CASSEDHGWAGELFF.

The chain has TRBV12-2 and TRBJ1-1. TRBV12-2 is shown as a pseudogene. This CDR3 has 10 residues. In nucleotides, the CDR3 is TGTGCAAGTCGAGACACTGAAGCTTTCTTT. Protein product: CASRDTEAFF.

J is TRBJ2-1 and V is TRBV29-1; 9 bases map to TRBD2. Germline-derived CDR1 and CDR2 are SQVTM and ANQGSEA. With V trimmed by 4 bases and J by 4 bases, 5 bases remained unmatched. CDR3 length equals 14 residues. CDR3 bases: TGCAGCGTTGCGTTAGCGGGAGATTACAATGAGCAGTTCTTC. This translates into CSVALAGDYNEQFF.

The V call is TRBV27, the J call TRBJ2-7; 7 bases line up with TRBD1. The CDR3 contains 15 residues. CDR1 and CDR2 from the germline V gene are MNHEY and SMNVEV (reference sequence). The J segment lost 3 bases and the V segment lost 7 bases, leaving 12 bases of the junction unmatched. The CDR3 DNA reads as TGTGCCAGCACCCATCCTCGGACAGGTTACTACGAGCAGTACTTC. Its translation: CASTHPRTGYYEQYF.

This clone was counted once. The chain uses TRBV30 and TRBJ2-1, with D perhaps matching TRBD2 (6 bases). The V gene's germline CDR1 is GTSNPN and CDR2 SVGIG (reference sequence). The germline V and J ends were trimmed by 2 bases and 0 bases, with 11 bases remaining between them. This CDR3 is built from 15 residues. CDR3 in amino acids: CAWSIAGNSYNEQFF. CDR3 sequence (DNA): TGTGCCTGGAGTATTGCGGGGAACTCCTACAATGAGCAGTTCTTC.

This chain links TRBV19 with TRBJ2-2; D is uncertain. Germline lookup yields CDR1 LNHDA and CDR2 SQIVND (reference sequence). CDR3 length: 14 amino acids. Trimming cost V 4 bases and J 1 base, with 7 bases left between them. This chain's CDR3 is CASSRTGNTGELFF. CDR3 coding DNA: TGTGCCAGTAGTAGGACCGGGAACACCGGGGAGCTGTTTTTT.

The rearrangement joins TRBV6-4 to TRBJ2-1; TRBD1 is a possible D gene (6 bases). Trimming cost V 2 bases and J 0 bases, with 8 bases left between them. CDR3 length: 15 amino acids. Germline loops: CDR1 MRHNA, CDR2 SNTAGT. The DNA of the CDR3 is TGTGCCAGCAGTGACACGGACAGCTCCTACAATGAGCAGTTCTTC. Its translation is CASSDTDSSYNEQFF.

The chain combines TRBV15 with TRBJ2-7, with TRBD1 matching 7 bases. CDR1 is LNHNV and CDR2 is YYDKDF in the germline V gene (reference sequence). This CDR3 is 15 amino acids long. V lost 0 bases, J lost 0 bases, and 2 bases stayed unmatched. The CDR3 sequence is CATSRESGGSYEQYF. In DNA form, the CDR3 reads TGTGCCACCAGCAGAGAATCAGGGGGCTCCTACGAGCAGTACTTC.

The chain couples TRBV7-8 to TRBJ2-2, with D perhaps TRBD1 or TRBD2 (5 bases each). This CDR3 spans 12 amino acids. Germline assignment: CDR1 SGHVS and CDR2 FQNEAQ. V shed 5 bases and J shed 9 bases, with 10 bases lying between them. The CDR3 nucleotides are TGTGCCAGCAGCCCGTGGGGGAGGGAGCTGTTTTTT. As protein: CASSPWGRELFF.

The chain combines TRBV5-5 with TRBJ2-2; D is unclear. CDR1 is SGHKS and CDR2 is YYEKEE in the germline V gene (reference sequence). Trimming removed 3 bases from V and 5 bases from J, with 11 bases in between. The length of the CDR3 is 14 residues. The CDR3 DNA reads as TGTGCCAGCAGCTGGCAAGGCAGGACCGGGGAGCTGTTTTTT. Protein: CASSWQGRTGELFF.

This chain links TRBV28 with TRBJ1-1, with D perhaps TRBD1 (6 bases). Germline CDR1 reads MDHEN; CDR2 reads SYDVKM. The ends were cut back, 3 bases at V and 1 base at J, with 12 bases in the middle. CDR3 size: 15 residues. The CDR3 region is CASSFRGATNTEAFF. Here the CDR3 DNA reads TGTGCCAGCAGTTTTAGGGGGGCGACGAACACTGAAGCTTTCTTT.

The rearrangement uses TRBV4-2 and TRBJ2-1; D call uncertain. The CDR3 length is 17 residues. Germline values: CDR1 LGHNA, CDR2 YNFKEQ. V was trimmed by 3 bases and J by 1 base, leaving 16 bases between them. The CDR3 region is CASSHNPALESYNEQFF. The CDR3 region has the DNA TGTGCCAGCAGCCATAATCCCGCCCTAGAATCCTACAATGAGCAGTTCTTC.

V gene TRBV15 combines with J gene TRBJ2-7, with 7 bases aligning to TRBD1. CDR3 length: 15 amino acids. V shed 7 bases and J 1 base; nucleotides not matched to a gene: 10. Germline V gene sequence: CDR1 LNHNV, CDR2 YYDKDF (reference sequence). The CDR3 nucleotides read TGTGCCACCACCAGGGGGAACAGGCCATCCTACGAGCAGTACTTC. It encodes CATTRGNRPSYEQYF.

The rearrangement uses TRBV9 and TRBJ2-5; weak D call: TRBD1 (6 bases). CDR1 and CDR2 (germline): SGDLS, YYNGEE. Trimming stripped 3 bases from V and 1 base from J, with 10 bases between. The CDR3 covers 14 residues. CDR3 sequence reads: CASSGQVTQETQYF. DNA of the CDR3: TGTGCCAGCAGCGGACAGGTAACCCAAGAGACCCAGTACTTC.

This chain links TRBV6-6 with TRBJ1-2; no reliable D call. The germline V gene encodes CDR1 MNHNY and CDR2 SVGAGI (reference sequence). Deletions cut 7 bases from V and 3 bases from J, with 6 bases between. CDR3 length equals 11 residues. DNA for the CDR3: TGTGCCAGCAAGTACGACTATGGCTACACCTTC. Translated: CASKYDYGYTF.

This clone was detected only once. The chain has TRBV9 and TRBJ1-6; D is uncertain. V lost 0 bases and J lost 9, with 13 bases in between. The CDR3 is 15 amino acids. The V gene's germline CDR1 is SGDLS and CDR2 YYNGEE. The CDR3 sequence is CASSVGPAGSSPLHF. In DNA form, the CDR3 reads TGTGCCAGCAGCGTAGGGCCAGCGGGAAGTTCACCCCTCCACTTT. The full variable domain, with the rest looked up from reference TRBV9 and TRBJ1-6, is DSGVTQTPKHLITATGQRVTLRCSPRSGDLSVYWYQQSLDQGLQFLIQYYNGEERAKGNILERFSAQQFPDLHSELNLSSLELGDSALYFCASSVGPAGSSPLHFGNGTRLTVT.

The chain joins TRBV9 to TRBJ2-7; D may correspond to TRBD1 or TRBD2 (5 bases each). V was trimmed by 0 bases and J by 5 bases, leaving 9 bases between them. Germline-derived CDR1 and CDR2 are SGDLS and YYNGEE. The CDR3 loop spans 13 amino acids. In DNA, the CDR3 is TGTGCCAGCAGCGTAGTGGGGGATCACGAGCAGTACTTC. It encodes CASSVVGDHEQYF.

This sequence joins TRBV2 and TRBJ2-7; D unresolved. Between the trimmed V and J ends, which lost 0 bases and 5 bases, there was a span of 5 bases. The CDR3 is 12 residues long. Per the germline V gene, CDR1 is SNHLY and CDR2 is FYNNEI. The DNA of the CDR3 is TGTGCCAGCAGTGAAGCGGGGAACGAGCAGTACTTC. Translation gives CASSEAGNEQYF.